The rows below give T cell receptor beta chains drawn from one sample of a study of CD8 T cells in ankylosing spondylitis. MiXCR was run by TCRdb on the 5' RACE reads, yielding one entry per CDR3 protein. The table lists a few hundred thousand distinct CDR3 sequences, under 25% of them singletons. The sequenced sample was blood, either unsorted or a sorted T cell fraction (not recorded which). All receptors come from a female donor with ankylosing spondylitis or in good health (not recorded which). Each CDR3 is given with its conserved first and last residue. The D gene is left open where the match is weak. Expanded clones are given a class, and other clones once, few, many or no size at all.

CDR3nt: TGTGCCAGCAGTGAGGCCGACAGATTCTATGGCTACACCTTC; CDR3aa: CASSEADRFYGYTF; j_gene: TRBJ1-2; v_gene: TRBV6-1; abundance: few; d_gene: .
CDR3nt: TGTGCCAGCAGTTACTCGGGACAGGGGTCGGTTGAAGCTTTCTTT; CDR3aa: CASSYSGQGSVEAFF; j_gene: TRBJ1-1; v_gene: TRBV6-5; abundance: few; d_gene: TRBD1
CDR3nt: TGTGCCATGGGCCCGGGGCGGCTCTGCGGCTACACCTTC; CDR3aa: CAMGPGRLCGYTF; j_gene: TRBJ1-2; v_gene: TRBV7-9; abundance: once; d_gene: .
CDR3nt: TGTGCCAGTACCATCGGAACGAACACTGAAGCTTTCTTT; CDR3aa: CASTIGTNTEAFF; j_gene: TRBJ1-1; v_gene: TRBV19; abundance: many; d_gene: .
CDR3nt: TGTGCCAGCAGCCACCGCCCTATCGGCACAGATACGCAGTATTTT; CDR3aa: CASSHRPIGTDTQYF; j_gene: TRBJ2-3; v_gene: TRBV12-3/TRBV12-4; abundance: many; d_gene: .
CDR3nt: TGCAGTGCTAGAGATCGTCCGGGGATCTATGGCTACACCTTC; CDR3aa: CSARDRPGIYGYTF; j_gene: TRBJ1-2; v_gene: TRBV20-1; abundance: many; d_gene: .
CDR3nt: TGCAGCGTTGGGGGGACACTTGAAGCTTTCTTT; CDR3aa: CSVGGTLEAFF; j_gene: TRBJ1-1; v_gene: TRBV29-1; abundance: many; d_gene: .
CDR3nt: TGTGCCAGCAGCCACCGGGACGGTAACAATGAGCAGTTCTTC; CDR3aa: CASSHRDGNNEQFF; j_gene: TRBJ2-1; v_gene: TRBV12-3/TRBV12-4; abundance: few; d_gene: .
CDR3nt: TGCAGCGTCATGGGGGGACAGGGGGCCCTCTACGTTAAGGAGCAGTACTTC; CDR3aa: CSVMGGQGALYVKEQYF; j_gene: TRBJ2-7; v_gene: TRBV29-1; abundance: medium-sized; d_gene: TRBD1
CDR3nt: TGTGCCAGCAGCTTCGGGACTAGCGGTCCAGATACGCAGTATTTT; CDR3aa: CASSFGTSGPDTQYF; j_gene: TRBJ2-3; v_gene: TRBV13; abundance: .; d_gene: TRBD2
CDR3nt: TGCAGATCACCCAGGGACAATGAGCAGTTCTTC; CDR3aa: CRSPRDNEQFF; j_gene: TRBJ2-1; v_gene: TRBV29-1; abundance: many; d_gene: .
CDR3nt: TGCGCCAGCAGCCAAAATTCCGACAGCTACAATGAGCAGTTCTTC; CDR3aa: CASSQNSDSYNEQFF; j_gene: TRBJ2-1; v_gene: TRBV4-3; abundance: few; d_gene: .
CDR3nt: TGTGCCAGCTCACCTCGTCAGGGACGGGACACCGGGGAGCTGTTTTTT; CDR3aa: CASSPRQGRDTGELFF; j_gene: TRBJ2-2; v_gene: TRBV6-2/TRBV6-3; abundance: few; d_gene: .
CDR3nt: TGTGCCAGCAGTTGGTTAGGGACCTACAATGAGCAGTTCTTC; CDR3aa: CASSWLGTYNEQFF; j_gene: TRBJ2-1; v_gene: TRBV6-2/TRBV6-3; abundance: few; d_gene: .
CDR3nt: TGTGCCAGCAGCTTAGAGGGGGCGCGATCCCAGTACTTC; CDR3aa: CASSLEGARSQYF; j_gene: TRBJ2-7; v_gene: TRBV7-8; abundance: .; d_gene: TRBD1
CDR3nt: TGCAGCGTTGAAGCCGGAGCCGGAGGCGATGAGCAGTTCTTC; CDR3aa: CSVEAGAGGDEQFF; j_gene: TRBJ2-1; v_gene: TRBV29-1; abundance: few; d_gene: .
CDR3nt: TGTGCCAGCAGCCCCGGGCGGCTCAGGCAGTACTTC; CDR3aa: CASSPGRLRQYF; j_gene: TRBJ2-7; v_gene: TRBV5-6; abundance: few; d_gene: .
CDR3nt: TGTGCCAGCAGTGCCCTGAACGAGCAGTACTTC; CDR3aa: CASSALNEQYF; j_gene: TRBJ2-7; v_gene: TRBV25-1; abundance: few; d_gene: .
CDR3nt: TGTGCCAGCAGTTTAAGGAGCGGGACGAGAACCGGGGAGCTGTTTTTT; CDR3aa: CASSLRSGTRTGELFF; j_gene: TRBJ2-2; v_gene: TRBV6-5; abundance: .; d_gene: TRBD2
CDR3nt: TGTGCCAGCAGCCAAGGCAGGGGTTCACCCCTCCACTTT; CDR3aa: CASSQGRGSPLHF; j_gene: TRBJ1-6; v_gene: TRBV4-2; abundance: few; d_gene: .
CDR3nt: TGTGCCCAGGGGGCCAGTTACAATGAGCAGTTCTTC; CDR3aa: CAQGASYNEQFF; j_gene: TRBJ2-1; v_gene: TRBV10-3; abundance: .; d_gene: TRBD1
CDR3nt: TGTGCCAGCAGTTGGGGGGGCGAGCAGTACTTC; CDR3aa: CASSWGGEQYF; j_gene: TRBJ2-7; v_gene: TRBV6-5; abundance: few; d_gene: TRBD2
CDR3nt: TGTGCCAGCAGCTTGCGAGGAGGAAGGCAGGACACCGGGGAGCTGTTTTTT; CDR3aa: CASSLRGGRQDTGELFF; j_gene: TRBJ2-2; v_gene: TRBV7-2; abundance: .; d_gene: .
CDR3nt: TGTGCCAGCAGCTTAGACGGGAGCTCCTACGAGCAGTACTTC; CDR3aa: CASSLDGSSYEQYF; j_gene: TRBJ2-7; v_gene: TRBV7-9; abundance: many; d_gene: .
CDR3nt: TGTGCCATCAGGGGGACTGGCGACGAGCAGTACTTC; CDR3aa: CAIRGTGDEQYF; j_gene: TRBJ2-7; v_gene: TRBV10-3; abundance: few; d_gene: .
CDR3nt: TGTGCCAGCGATCCCTTGACTAGCGGATTCGGGCGCGAGCAGTACTTC; CDR3aa: CASDPLTSGFGREQYF; j_gene: TRBJ2-7; v_gene: TRBV28; abundance: .; d_gene: TRBD2
CDR3nt: TGTGCCAGCAGCGTAAGGCCCTCCGGCGAGCAGTACTTC; CDR3aa: CASSVRPSGEQYF; j_gene: TRBJ2-7; v_gene: TRBV9; abundance: .; d_gene: .
CDR3nt: TGCAGTGCCGTCTCTTCTATAACAGGCGGAGAAGGCTACACCTTC; CDR3aa: CSAVSSITGGEGYTF; j_gene: TRBJ1-2; v_gene: TRBV20-1; abundance: few; d_gene: .
CDR3nt: TGCAGTGCAAGACAGGTCTCTGGAAACACCATATATTTT; CDR3aa: CSARQVSGNTIYF; j_gene: TRBJ1-3; v_gene: TRBV20-1; abundance: .; d_gene: .
CDR3nt: TGTGCCAGCAGCTTATCAGATCCCCGCTACGAGCAGTACTTC; CDR3aa: CASSLSDPRYEQYF; j_gene: TRBJ2-7; v_gene: TRBV7-2; abundance: few; d_gene: .
CDR3nt: TGTGCCAGCAGTCCGTGGACAGGAAGGAACACTGAAGCTTTCTTT; CDR3aa: CASSPWTGRNTEAFF; j_gene: TRBJ1-1; v_gene: TRBV28; abundance: few; d_gene: TRBD1
CDR3nt: TGTGCCATCAGCAAGGGACAGGACTTCTCCGAGCAGTACTTC; CDR3aa: CAISKGQDFSEQYF; j_gene: TRBJ2-7; v_gene: TRBV10-3; abundance: .; d_gene: TRBD1
CDR3nt: TGTGCCAGCAGCCTATACCAGGGCATCAAAAACATTCAGTACTTC; CDR3aa: CASSLYQGIKNIQYF; j_gene: TRBJ2-4; v_gene: TRBV5-6; abundance: .; d_gene: .
CDR3nt: TGCAGTGCCCTAGGGATAGCGGGAGGAGGGAATGAGCAGTTCTTC; CDR3aa: CSALGIAGGGNEQFF; j_gene: TRBJ2-1; v_gene: TRBV20-1; abundance: .; d_gene: TRBD2
CDR3nt: TGCGCCAGCAGCTTTAATACAGGGACGGACACTGAAGCTTTCTTT; CDR3aa: CASSFNTGTDTEAFF; j_gene: TRBJ1-1; v_gene: TRBV5-1; abundance: few; d_gene: .